This T cell receptor (beta chain) stems from a study of control samples from healthy donors and cancer patients. The CDR3 runs 13 residues. Trimming took 2 bases from V and 7 from J, leaving 9 bases between them. Per the germline V gene, CDR1 is MNHEY and CDR2 is SMNVEV (reference sequence). This table comes from immunoSEQ multiplex PCR, and its TCRdb copy is limited to in-frame clones, with some not included. This sample yields fewer than 120,000 clones, of which 88% are seen a single time; around 4% belongs to the top ten. The sample taken for sequencing was PBMCs. This rearrangement joins TRBV27 to TRBJ1-5, with D perhaps TRBD1 (5 bases). This TCR came from a woman aged 55-75 years with lung cancer. CDR3 coding DNA: TGTGCCAGCAGTTTAGAATGGGGGCAGCCCCAGCATTTT. It encodes CASSLEWGQPQHF.